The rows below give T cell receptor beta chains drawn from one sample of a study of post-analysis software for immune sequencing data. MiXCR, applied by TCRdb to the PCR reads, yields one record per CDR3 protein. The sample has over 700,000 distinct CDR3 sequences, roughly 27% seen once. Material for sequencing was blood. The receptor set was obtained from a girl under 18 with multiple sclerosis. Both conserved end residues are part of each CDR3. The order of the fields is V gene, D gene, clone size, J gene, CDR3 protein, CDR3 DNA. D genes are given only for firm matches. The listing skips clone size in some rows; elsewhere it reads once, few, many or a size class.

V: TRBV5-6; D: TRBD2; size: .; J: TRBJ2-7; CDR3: CASSVSGIAYEQYF; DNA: TGTGCCAGCAGCGTTAGCGGGATAGCCTACGAGCAGTACTTC
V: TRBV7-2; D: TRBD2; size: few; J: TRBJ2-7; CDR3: CASSSRPRLAGGPGSYEQYF; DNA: TGTGCCAGCAGCTCCCGACCTCGACTAGCGGGAGGGCCCGGGTCCTACGAGCAGTACTTC
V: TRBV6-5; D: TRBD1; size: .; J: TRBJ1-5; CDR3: CASSYSRDRRNQPQHF; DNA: TGTGCCAGCAGTTACTCACGGGACAGGCGGAATCAGCCCCAGCATTTT
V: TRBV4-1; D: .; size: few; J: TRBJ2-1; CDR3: CASSPGFPREEQFF; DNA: TGCGCCAGCAGCCCGGGGTTTCCCCGGGAGGAGCAGTTCTTC
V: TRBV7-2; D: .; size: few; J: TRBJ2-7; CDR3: CASTLGPANEQYF; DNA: TGTGCCAGCACCCTAGGGCCGGCAAACGAGCAGTACTTC
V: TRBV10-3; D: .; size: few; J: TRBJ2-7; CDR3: CAISGQGVNEQYF; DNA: TGTGCCATCAGTGGGCAGGGAGTGAACGAGCAGTACTTC
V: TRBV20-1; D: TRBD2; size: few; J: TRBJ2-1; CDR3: CSASETSEGYNEQFF; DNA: TGCAGTGCTAGTGAAACTAGCGAGGGGTACAATGAGCAGTTCTTC
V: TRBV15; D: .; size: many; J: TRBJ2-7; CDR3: CATSRPRDTTYEQYF; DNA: TGTGCCACCAGCAGACCTCGGGACACCACCTACGAGCAGTACTTC
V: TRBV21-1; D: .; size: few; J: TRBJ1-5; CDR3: CASSKGQFLPENQPQHF; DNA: TGTGCCAGCAGCAAAGGGCAGTTCCTACCTGAAAATCAGCCCCAGCATTTT
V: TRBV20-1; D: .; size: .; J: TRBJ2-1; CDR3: CSATWGASYNEQFF; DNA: TGCAGTGCTACGTGGGGGGCCTCCTACAATGAGCAGTTCTTC
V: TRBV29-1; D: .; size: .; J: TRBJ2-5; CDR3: CSVGLPGKVETQYF; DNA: TGCAGCGTTGGCTTGCCAGGGAAGGTGGAGACCCAGTACTTC
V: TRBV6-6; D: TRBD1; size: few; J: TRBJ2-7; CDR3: CASSYSAGGTGDYEQYF; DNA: TGTGCCAGCAGTTACTCCGCTGGGGGCACAGGGGACTACGAGCAGTACTTC
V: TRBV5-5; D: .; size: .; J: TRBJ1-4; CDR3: CASSLRLGNNNEKLFF; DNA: TGTGCCAGCAGCTTGCGATTGGGGAACAATAATGAAAAACTGTTTTTT
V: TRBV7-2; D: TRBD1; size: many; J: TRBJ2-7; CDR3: CASSVGTGGSYEQYF; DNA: TGTGCCAGCAGCGTAGGTACAGGGGGCTCCTACGAGCAGTACTTC
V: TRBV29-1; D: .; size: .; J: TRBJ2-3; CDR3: CSTGGEAGRMYLDTQYF; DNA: TGCAGCACGGGTGGTGAGGCAGGGAGGATGTATTTAGATACGCAGTATTTT
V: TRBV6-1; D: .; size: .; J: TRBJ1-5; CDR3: CASSDQGRGGQPQHF; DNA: TGTGCCAGCAGTGATCAAGGCCGGGGGGGTCAGCCCCAGCATTTT
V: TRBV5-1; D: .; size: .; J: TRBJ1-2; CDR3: CASSLDPSSGCTF; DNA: TGCGCCAGCAGCTTGGACCCAAGTTCGGGCTGCACCTTC
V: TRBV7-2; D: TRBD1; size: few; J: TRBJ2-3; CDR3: CASSKRTGLTDTQYF; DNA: TGTGCCAGCAGCAAGCGGACAGGGCTAACAGATACGCAGTATTTT
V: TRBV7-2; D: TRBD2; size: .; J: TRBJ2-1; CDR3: CASSRMSLAGVRDEQFF; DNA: TGTGCCAGCAGCCGAATGTCCCTAGCGGGGGTTCGGGATGAGCAGTTCTTC
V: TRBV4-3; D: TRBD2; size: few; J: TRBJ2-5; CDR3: CASSQDWTSGSVGEQYF; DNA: TGCGCCAGCAGCCAAGATTGGACTAGCGGGAGTGTGGGGGAGCAGTACTTC
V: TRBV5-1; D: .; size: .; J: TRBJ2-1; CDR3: CASATGNEQFF; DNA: TGCGCCAGCGCTACGGGGAATGAGCAGTTCTTC
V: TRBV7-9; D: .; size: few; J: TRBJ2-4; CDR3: CASSLGGLVGIQYF; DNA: TGTGCCAGCAGCTTAGGGGGCCTAGTGGGCATTCAGTACTTC
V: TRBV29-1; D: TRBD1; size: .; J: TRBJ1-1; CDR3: CSVEESGQGNTEAFF; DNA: TGCAGCGTTGAAGAGTCGGGACAGGGGAACACTGAAGCTTTCTTT
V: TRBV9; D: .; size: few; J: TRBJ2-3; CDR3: CASSVAHDPGTDTQYF; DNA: TGTGCCAGCAGCGTAGCCCATGACCCGGGCACAGATACGCAGTATTTT
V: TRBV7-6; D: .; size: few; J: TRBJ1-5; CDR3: CASSRTLNQPQHF; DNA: TGTGCCAGCAGCCGGACCCTCAATCAGCCCCAGCATTTT
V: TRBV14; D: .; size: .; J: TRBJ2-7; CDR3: CASRTLGQDEQYF; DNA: TGTGCCAGCAGAACGCTAGGGCAGGACGAGCAGTACTTC
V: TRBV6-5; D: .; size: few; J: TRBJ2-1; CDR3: CASSYSTVGEQFF; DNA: TGTGCCAGCAGTTACTCGACCGTGGGTGAGCAGTTCTTC
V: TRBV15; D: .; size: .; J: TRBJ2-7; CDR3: CATSRGLGVYEQYF; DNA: TGTGCCACCAGCAGGGGCCTCGGGGTCTACGAGCAGTACTTC
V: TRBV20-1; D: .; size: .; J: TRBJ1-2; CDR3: CSAAIGSRGYTF; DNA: TGCAGTGCAGCGATAGGAAGCAGAGGCTACACCTTC
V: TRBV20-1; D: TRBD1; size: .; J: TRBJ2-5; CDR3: CSASNSLRTGEETQYF; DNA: TGCAGTGCTAGCAACTCTCTCCGGACAGGGGAAGAGACCCAGTACTTC
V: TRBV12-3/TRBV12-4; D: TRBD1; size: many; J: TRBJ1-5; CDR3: CASSFRQGLNQPQHF; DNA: TGTGCCAGCAGTTTCCGACAGGGACTCAATCAGCCCCAGCATTTT
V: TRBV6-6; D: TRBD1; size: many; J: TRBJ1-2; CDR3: CASISADRGRYGYTF; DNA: TGTGCCAGCATTAGCGCGGACAGGGGGAGGTATGGCTACACCTTC
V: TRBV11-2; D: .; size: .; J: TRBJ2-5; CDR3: CASSPGFGRGAYSGTQYF; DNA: TGTGCCAGCAGCCCCGGGTTTGGGCGGGGCGCTTACTCTGGGACCCAGTACTTC
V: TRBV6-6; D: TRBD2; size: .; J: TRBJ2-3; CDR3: CATKLAGDTDTQYF; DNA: TGTGCCACCAAACTAGCGGGGGACACAGATACGCAGTATTTT
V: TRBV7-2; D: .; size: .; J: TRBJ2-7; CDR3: CASSSGLAYYEQYF; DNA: TGTGCCAGCAGCTCGGGGCTAGCGTACTACGAGCAGTACTTC
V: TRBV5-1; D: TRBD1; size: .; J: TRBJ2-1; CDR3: CASSFTGDRLYNEQFF; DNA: TGCGCCAGCAGCTTTACCGGGGACAGACTATACAATGAGCAGTTCTTC
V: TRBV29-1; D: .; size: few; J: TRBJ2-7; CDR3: CSVELGSSYEQYF; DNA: TGCAGCGTGGAATTGGGGAGCTCCTACGAGCAGTACTTC
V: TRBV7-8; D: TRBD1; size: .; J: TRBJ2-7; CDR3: CASSIGGQGAYEQYF; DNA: TGTGCCAGCAGCATTGGGGGACAGGGGGCTTACGAGCAGTACTTC
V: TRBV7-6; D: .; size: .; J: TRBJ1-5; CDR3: CASSSQAGDNQPQHF; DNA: TGTGCCAGCAGCTCCCAGGCAGGGGACAATCAGCCCCAGCATTTT
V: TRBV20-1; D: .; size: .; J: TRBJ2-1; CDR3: CSARQGGRWYNEQFF; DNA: TGCAGTGCTAGGCAGGGGGGGCGGTGGTACAATGAGCAGTTCTTC
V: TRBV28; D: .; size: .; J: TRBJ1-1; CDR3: CASKRSPNTEAFF; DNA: TGTGCCAGCAAGAGATCACCGAACACTGAAGCTTTCTTT
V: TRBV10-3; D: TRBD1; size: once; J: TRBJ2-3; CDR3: CAIRRTGGEGLDTQYF; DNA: TGTGCCATCAGACGGACAGGGGGCGAAGGTTTGGATACGCAGTATTTT
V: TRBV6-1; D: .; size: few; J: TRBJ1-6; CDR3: CASRKRTVPYNLSLHF; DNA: TGTGCCAGCAGGAAACGGACCGTCCCCTATAATTTGTCCCTCCACTTT
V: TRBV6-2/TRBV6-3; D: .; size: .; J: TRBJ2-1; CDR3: CASSNQGGNYNEQFF; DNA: TGTGCCAGCAGTAACCAGGGGGGGAACTACAATGAGCAGTTCTTC
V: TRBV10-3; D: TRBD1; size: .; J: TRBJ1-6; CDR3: CASHRGTYNSPLHF; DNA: TGTGCCAGCCACAGGGGAACCTATAATTCACCCCTCCACTTT
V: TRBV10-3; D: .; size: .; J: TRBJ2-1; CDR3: CAISDWREQFF; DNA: TGTGCCATCAGTGATTGGCGGGAGCAGTTCTTC
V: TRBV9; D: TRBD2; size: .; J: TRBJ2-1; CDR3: CASSAGGGRFSYNEQFF; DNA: TGTGCCAGCAGCGCGGGAGGCGGGAGGTTCTCCTACAATGAGCAGTTCTTC
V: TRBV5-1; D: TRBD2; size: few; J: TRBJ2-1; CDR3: CASSELAGSGMEAANGEQFF; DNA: TGCGCCAGCAGCGAACTAGCGGGTAGCGGGATGGAGGCGGCGAACGGTGAGCAGTTCTTC
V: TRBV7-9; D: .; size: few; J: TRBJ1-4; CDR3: CASSFERQAGASNEKLFF; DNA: TGTGCCAGCAGCTTCGAAAGGCAAGCGGGGGCTTCTAATGAAAAACTGTTTTTT
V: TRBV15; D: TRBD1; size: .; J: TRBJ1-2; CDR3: CATSRGRTGYGYTF; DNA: TGTGCCACCAGCAGAGGTCGGACAGGCTATGGCTACACCTTC
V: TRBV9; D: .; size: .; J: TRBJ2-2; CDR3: CASSASRGTGELFF; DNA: TGTGCCAGCAGCGCGTCCAGGGGCACCGGGGAGCTGTTTTTT
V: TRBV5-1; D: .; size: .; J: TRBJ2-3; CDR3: CASSLARDLGLDAQYF; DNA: TGCGCCAGCAGCTTGGCCCGCGACCTAGGTTTAGATGCGCAGTATTTT
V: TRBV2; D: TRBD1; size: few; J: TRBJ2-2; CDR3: CASRLDRSNTGELFF; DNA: TGTGCCAGCAGACTGGACAGGTCGAACACCGGGGAGCTGTTTTTT
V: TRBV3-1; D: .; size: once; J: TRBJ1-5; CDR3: CASSQGFRGAIQPQHF; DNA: TGTGCCAGCAGCCAAGGTTTCAGGGGCGCGATTCAGCCCCAGCATTTT
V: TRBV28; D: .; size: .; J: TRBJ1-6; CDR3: CASTHGVRPPLHF; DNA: TGTGCCAGCACCCACGGGGTTAGGCCACCCCTCCACTTT